The sequence of this TCR beta chain was determined in a study of early T cells in non-severe SARS-CoV-2 infection. Germline V lookup: CDR1 SGHTA, CDR2 FQGNSA. The CDR3 is 12 amino acids. The V end was cut by 1 base, the J end by 7 bases, with 7 bases between. Researchers attached unique molecular identifiers to individual cDNA molecules. TCRdb ran MiXCR on the 5' RACE reads and lists one entry per CDR3 protein. The sample comprises 55,000 to 65,000 distinct CDR3 sequences, 8.9% of which are singletons, and about 16% rests with the top ten. The source of this sequence is an adult who was a healthcare worker with PCR-confirmed SARS-CoV-2 infection or an uninfected control (not recorded which). The sequencing sample was made of whole blood. The chain employs TRBV7-2 and TRBJ1-1; D is unclear. The CDR3 DNA is TGTGCCAGCAGCTTAGGCGCAATTGAAGCTTTCTTT. This encodes CASSLGAIEAFF.